This T cell receptor (beta chain) was identified in a study of T-cell reconstitution after alpha-beta-depleted transplantation in children. Whole-study findings and limits: Several hundred rapidly expanded clones from non-depleted graft cells reportedly supplied alpha-beta T cells about two months post-transplant. Surviving recipient T cells and intrathymic progenitors accounted for some patients' high TCRbeta diversity at day 60. It was newly produced T cells that mostly accounted for T-cell counts and diversity one year after transplant.

This clonotype showed up just a few times. Its antigen remains unidentified. Trimming cost V 1 base and J 2 bases, with 14 bases left between them. There are 16 residues in the CDR3. CDR1 SGHDT and CDR2 YYEEEE come from the germline V gene. Unique molecular identifiers were incorporated during preparation of the TCRbeta library. TCRdb used MiXCR to reprocess the PCR reads, holding one entry per CDR3 protein. The repertoire has 600,000 to 700,000 distinct CDR3 sequences, about an eighth of them found once; the top ten carry around 0.76%. Here the sequenced sample was PBMCs, taken before TCRalphabeta/CD19-depleted stem cell transplant. This TCR came from a girl aged 2 to 10 with congenital amegakaryocytic thrombocytopenia, due to receive a stem cell transplant. The V gene is TRBV5-6, the J gene TRBJ2-3; D gene uncertain. Here the CDR3 reads CASSLFFGAYTDTQYF. CDR3 nucleotides: TGTGCCAGCAGCTTGTTCTTTGGAGCGTACACAGATACGCAGTATTTT.